This paragraph reports one T cell receptor (beta chain). The antigen it binds to is not known. No much larger clone exists at a distance of one base, and base qualities are not known. Between the V and J ends, shortened by 2 bases and 1 base respectively, the junction contains 13 bases. Including cysteine and phenylalanine, the CDR3 has 16 amino acids. Only the CDR3 DNA stays, 48 bases, in frame from base 1. Looking up the germline V gene yields CDR1 SGHRS and CDR2 YFSETQ. Using the deep immunoSEQ assay, multiplex PCR amplified TCR CDR3 regions from genomic DNA. Extracted genomic DNA from each cell subset was distributed evenly across all wells of several immunoSEQ 96-well plates, and each plate was treated as a replicate. For sorted subsets, each replicate PCR was loaded with 150 to 250 ng genomic DNA, equivalent to 25,000 to 35,000 T cell genomes. The purified libraries were quantified using a Qubit 3.0 fluorometer, sized with a Bioanalyzer 2100, and then quantified again using the KAPA Library Quantification kit. A separate single-read 150-cycle Illumina NextSeq 550 flow cell was used to sequence each immunoSEQ 96-well plate. Per the original workflow: Because only junctional sequences without quality scores were contained in the immunoSEQ output, filtering matching that applied to full-length reads could not be performed. To assign V/J genes and CDR3, sequences were annotated against IMGT germline references using PyIR, a Python wrapper for IgBLAST v1.9. Reads were filtered out if the reads had weak V/J assignments (E-value above 1e-6), no CDR3, stop codons, out-of-frame junctions, or ambiguous translated residues. V3J clonotypes were defined by identical inferred V gene, J gene, and CDR3 amino acid sequence. The percentage overlap between two repertoires was calculated by dividing the number of shared unique clonotypes by the size of the smaller repertoire. Richness of each repertoire was evaluated using RTK rarefaction, the Chao1 estimator, and Recon v2.1 estimates of unobserved clonotypes. OLGA was used to compute generation probabilities for all TCRbeta clonotypes that the gDNA method yielded from a handful of donors. This immuneACCESS table, as held by TCRdb, lists in-frame sequences with V and J called but not all clones. Of the missing ones, under half trace to an unresolved V gene in checked studies; the others have no known cause. V, J and clone size are those of that table, while D and trimming were read from the DNA. This sample gives roughly 1,500,000 clones in total; approximately 98% of them show up just once. Of the sample, 0.4% to 0.55% is held by the ten largest clones.

This sample was included in a study of shared clonotypes between healthy human individuals (dated by TCRdb to the early 2020s). Background for the entire study: A couple of women and three men aged 18 to 49 years were included in the cohort. For each donor, CD4 naive and CD4 memory were each run on three plates, CD8 naive on two plates, and CD8 memory on one plate. The study deeply sequenced blood TCR repertoires of five healthy adults to estimate repertoire size and the extent of clonotype sharing between individuals. To increase sequencing depth and limit assay-specific biases, different laboratories used diverse techniques to prepare libraries and sequence TCR repertoires. Each donor's leukapheresis produced roughly between roughly 0.85 and 10 billion PBMCs. General conclusions and limits of the study: Across four donors, roughly 5.1% of naive CD4, 3% to 3.5% of naive CD8, 2.3% of memory CD4, and approximately 0.42% of memory CD8 clonotypes were shared. Pairwise subsampling led to the expectation that sequencing depth would affect the degree of clonotype sharing among donors. Naive subsets generally had larger estimated clonotype richness than memory subsets. Only blood was sampled, and tissue TCR repertoires likely differ from those in blood. Rarefaction of sorted-subset datasets indicated incomplete sequencing despite the large sequencing depth. Higher generation probabilities were observed for clonotypes shared by all four sorted-subset donors than for non-shared clonotypes. The genetic and exposure-history diversity represented was limited by the small number of donors.

Donors were healthy HIV-negative adults with no recently reported acute infections or vaccinations. Every donor was a Caucasian adult living in Nashville, Tennessee, USA. CD4+ T cells were enriched through magnetic negative selection, after which naive cells were positively selected on CD45RA and the remaining negative fraction served as the memory subset. After blood collection by leukapheresis, PBMCs were isolated using Ficoll-Histopaque density gradient centrifugation and then cryopreserved in the vapor phase of liquid nitrogen. Analytical flow cytometry was used to check the purity and quantity of every magnetically sorted T cell population. Genomic DNA was isolated from each sorted fraction and quantified by UV absorbance on a Nanodrop 2000c.

The V gene is TRBV5-1 and the J gene is TRBJ2-1; the D gene is not confidently resolved. This clonotype was sampled from a young man in good health. The sample comprised naive CD4+ T cells sorted from blood. Read against the paper, the sample's cell subset or site label means: CD45RA+ positively selected. The nucleotide sequence reads TGCGCCAGCAGCTTAGGTCCAGGTTTGTCCTACAATGAGCAGTTCTTC. This is translated as CASSLGPGLSYNEQFF.